Listed below are T cell receptor beta chains from one sample, sequenced in a study of shared clonotypes between healthy human individuals. The data were produced by immunoSEQ multiplex PCR, yet TCRdb's version contains in-frame clones alone and is incomplete. The table records over a million clones, approximately 97% of them present only once. Sequencing input: naive CD4+ T cells sorted from blood. These receptors all come from a man aged 25 to 45 in good health. Each CDR3 is given with its conserved first and last residue. A D gene is named only where the DNA matches it firmly. The size field is filled for only some rows; it gives once, few, many or a size class.

v_call,d_call,j_call,clone_size,cdr3_aa,cdr3_nt
TRBV10-2,TRBD2,TRBJ2-5,once,CASYGERERETQYF,TGCGCCAGCTATGGGGAGCGGGAGAGGGAGACCCAGTACTTC
TRBV6-5,TRBD1,TRBJ2-7,once,CASSYYRGPYEQYF,TGTGCCAGCAGTTACTACAGGGGTCCTTACGAGCAGTACTTC
TRBV15,NA,TRBJ2-1,NA,CATSRALGNEQFF,TGTGCCACCAGCAGAGCTCTCGGCAATGAGCAGTTCTTC
TRBV29-1,NA,TRBJ2-3,NA,CSVGGNADTQYF,TGCAGCGTTGGAGGGAACGCAGATACGCAGTATTTT
TRBV7-8,NA,TRBJ2-1,NA,CASSLLNVYNEQFF,TGTGCCAGCAGCCTTTTAAACGTCTACAATGAGCAGTTCTTC
TRBV5-1,NA,TRBJ1-2,NA,CASSLGPLDYGYTF,TGCGCCAGCAGCTTGGGTCCCTTGGACTATGGCTACACCTTC
TRBV6-5,NA,TRBJ1-2,NA,CASRPSRDYGYTF,TGTGCCAGCAGGCCCTCGCGAGACTATGGCTACACCTTC
TRBV28,NA,TRBJ2-1,NA,CASSAPSYNEQFF,TGTGCCAGCTCCGCTCCGTCCTACAATGAGCAGTTCTTC
TRBV5-1,NA,TRBJ2-5,once,CASSLAGHVQETQYF,TGCGCCAGCAGCTTGGCGGGACACGTCCAAGAGACCCAGTACTTC
TRBV2,NA,TRBJ2-3,NA,CASSVYRDTQYF,TGTGCCAGCAGTGTGTATAGAGATACGCAGTATTTT
TRBV6-6,TRBD1,TRBJ2-7,NA,CASSPITGDYEQYF,TGTGCCAGCAGTCCGATTACAGGGGACTACGAGCAGTACTTC
TRBV30,TRBD2,TRBJ2-1,NA,CASRAGGDNEQFF,TGTGCCTCCCGGGCGGGAGGGGATAATGAGCAGTTCTTC
TRBV9,NA,TRBJ2-2,NA,CASSVASGGGTGELFF,TGTGCCAGCAGCGTAGCGAGCGGAGGAGGCACCGGGGAGCTGTTTTTT
TRBV5-5,NA,TRBJ2-5,NA,CASTKGLQETQYF,TGTGCCAGCACCAAGGGGCTTCAAGAGACCCAGTACTTC